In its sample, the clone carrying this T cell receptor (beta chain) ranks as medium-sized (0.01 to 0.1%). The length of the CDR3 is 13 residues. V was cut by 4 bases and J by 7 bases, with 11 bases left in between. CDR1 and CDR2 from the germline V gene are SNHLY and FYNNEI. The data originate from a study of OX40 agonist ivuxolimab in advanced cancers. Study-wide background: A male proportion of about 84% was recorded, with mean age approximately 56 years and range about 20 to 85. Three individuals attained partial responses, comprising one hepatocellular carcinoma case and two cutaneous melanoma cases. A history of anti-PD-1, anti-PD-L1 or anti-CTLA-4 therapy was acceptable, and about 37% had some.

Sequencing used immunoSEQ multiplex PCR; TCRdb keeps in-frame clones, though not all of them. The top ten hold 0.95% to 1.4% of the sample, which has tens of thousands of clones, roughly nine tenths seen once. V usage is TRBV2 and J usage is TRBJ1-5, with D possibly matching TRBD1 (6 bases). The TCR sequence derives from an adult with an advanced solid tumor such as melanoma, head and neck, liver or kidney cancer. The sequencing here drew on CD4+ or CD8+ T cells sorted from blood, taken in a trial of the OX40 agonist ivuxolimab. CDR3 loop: CASSGGALQPQHF. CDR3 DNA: TGTGCCAGCAGTGGGGGGGCCTTACAGCCCCAGCATTTT.